This T cell receptor beta chain was sequenced for a study of T-cell reconstitution after alpha-beta-depleted transplantation in children. Notes on the study in general: One year post-transplant, T-cell counts and diversity were largely derived from T cells produced anew. Reportedly, roughly two months post-transplant, alpha-beta T cells arose from several hundred expanded graft clones. Some patients owed their high day-60 TCRbeta diversity to surviving recipient T cells and thymic progenitors.

V was shortened by 6 bases and J by 7 bases, with 12 bases between the two germline ends. Germline V gives CDR1 MNHGY, CDR2 SAAAGT. This CDR3 contains 13 residues. This clonotype was recorded a few times. The antigen remains undetermined. The TCRbeta library incorporated unique molecular identifiers. TCRdb itself ran the PCR reads through MiXCR, one entry per CDR3 protein. Seen here are just over 950,000 distinct CDR3 sequences, under 30% observed once, and the top ten hold about 28%. The V call is TRBV6-8, the J call TRBJ1-4; D is undetermined. This TCR was recovered from a boy younger than two who had a stem cell transplant for SCID, so the T cells may come from the graft donor. This specimen was PBMCs, mostly from graft donor cells, taken 360 days after TCRalphabeta/CD19-depleted stem cell transplant. CDR3 sequence: CASSPFGSEKLFF. As DNA, the CDR3 is TGTGCCAGCAGCCCATTTGGGAGTGAAAAACTGTTTTTT.